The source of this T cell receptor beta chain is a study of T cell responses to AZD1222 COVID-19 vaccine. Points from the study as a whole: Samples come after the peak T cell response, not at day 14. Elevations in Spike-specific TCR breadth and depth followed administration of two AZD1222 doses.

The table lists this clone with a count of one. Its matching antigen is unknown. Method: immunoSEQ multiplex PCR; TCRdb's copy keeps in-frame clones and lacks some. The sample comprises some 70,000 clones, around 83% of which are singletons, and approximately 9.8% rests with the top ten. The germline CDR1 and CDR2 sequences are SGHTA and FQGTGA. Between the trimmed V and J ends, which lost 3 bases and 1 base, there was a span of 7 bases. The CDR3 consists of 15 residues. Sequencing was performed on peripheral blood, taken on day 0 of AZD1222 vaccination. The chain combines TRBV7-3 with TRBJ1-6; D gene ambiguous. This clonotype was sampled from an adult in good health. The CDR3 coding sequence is TGTGCCAGCAGCTTCGGGCCATCCTATAATTCACCCCTCCACTTT. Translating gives CASSFGPSYNSPLHF.